The 4 T cell receptor beta chains reported below all come from one sample, sequenced in a study of T cell clonality in common variable immunodeficiency. Findings and caveats of the study: Common variable immunodeficiency TCR beta sequences reportedly had fewer deletions and N-nucleotide insertions.

TCRdb's table, derived via immunoSEQ multiplex PCR, lists solely in-frame clones and lacks some. This sample has roughly 23,000 clones, each found more than once. These receptors are not linked to any known antigen. The sample was peripheral blood mononuclear cells. These receptors were taken from a human donor with common variable immunodeficiency.

This clone was seen a handful of times. The sequence runs out 3 residues before the end of the CDR3; the remainder is reconstructed from the germline J gene. The chain carries TRBV7-9 and TRBJ2-1; D perhaps matches TRBD1 (5 bases). V was pared by 4 bases and J by 1 base, with 8 bases between. The CDR3 length is 14 residues. Germline V gene sequence: CDR1 SEHNR, CDR2 FQNEAQ (reference sequence). The CDR3 loop is CASSSTVSYNEQFF. The DNA read from the CDR3 is TGTGCCAGCAGCTCGACAGTATCCTACAATGAG.

This clone was found many times. The CDR3 sequence: CASRRDISYNEQFF. The CDR3 bases that were read are TGTGCCAGTAGGCGGGACATCTCCTACAATGAG. The chain combines TRBV19 with TRBJ2-1, with D perhaps being TRBD1 or TRBD2 (6 bases each). The read ends 3 residues early relative to the CDR3; the germline J gene fills the gap. The germline V gene encodes CDR1 LNHDA and CDR2 SQIVND (reference sequence). This CDR3 is 14 amino acids long. Trimming stripped 6 bases from V and 0 bases from J, with 9 bases between.

This clone was detected a few times. The missing CDR3 end, 3 residues past where the read stops, is filled in from the germline J gene. This sequence joins TRBV10-2 and TRBJ2-7, with TRBD2 as a possible D gene (6 bases). Germline V gene data show CDR1 as WSHSY and CDR2 as SAAADI. V was clipped by 2 bases and J by 0 bases, with 14 bases between them. This CDR3 has 16 residues. The CDR3 bases that were read are TGCGCCAGCAGTGAGACAAGCGGGTCGGGCTCCTACGAG. It yields the protein CASSETSGSGSYE. The CDR3 in full is CASSETSGSGSYEQYF.

This clone was found a few times. The CDR3 end falls 3 residues outside the read, so it is completed with the germline J gene. This rearrangement joins TRBV23-1 to TRBJ2-4; 10 positions match TRBD2. TRBV23-1 is known as an ORF, though its function is uncertain. This CDR3 region has 16 residues. Unmatched junction bases numbered 8, after V lost 8 bases and J lost 1 base. The covered CDR3 bases are TGCGCCAGCTGCAGCGGGGGGGCCGGGGCCAAAAACATT. As protein: CASCSGGAGAKNI. The full CDR3 sequence reads CASCSGGAGAKNIQYF.